This entry lists 10 T cell receptor beta chains sequenced from one sample in a study of early T cells in non-severe SARS-CoV-2 infection. A single record per CDR3 protein comes from TCRdb applying MiXCR to the 5' RACE reads. The data contain 35,000 to 40,000 distinct CDR3 sequences, nearly 6% of them singletons. Sequenced material: whole blood. These TCRs come from an adult who was a healthcare worker with PCR-confirmed SARS-CoV-2 infection or an uninfected control (not recorded which).

In its sample, this clonotype was seen many times. The V gene is TRBV29-1, the J gene TRBJ2-7; possible D gene TRBD1, 6 bases. The V end was cut by 6 bases, the J end by 7 bases, with 16 bases between. CDR3 length: 12 residues. CDR1 is SQVTM, CDR2 ANQGSEA, per germline. CDR3 DNA sequence: TGCAGCGTGGTGAGGGGGTCGCGAGAGCAGTACTTC. Amino acid sequence: CSVVRGSREQYF.

This clonotype was recorded at least ten times. The chain's CDR3 is CATKGGQTQYF. CDR3 nucleotide sequence: TGTGCCACCAAGGGGGGGCAGACCCAGTACTTC. V is TRBV6-5 and J is TRBJ2-5, with TRBD2 as a possible D gene (7 bases). V gave up 10 bases and J gave up 6 bases, with 12 bases separating them. The CDR3 runs 11 residues. CDR1 is MNHEY, CDR2 SVGAGI, per germline.

This clonotype was seen ten or more times. The V call is TRBV19, the J call TRBJ1-3; D unclear. This CDR3 region has 14 residues. V was trimmed by 4 bases and J by 2 bases, leaving 9 bases between them. The V gene's germline CDR1 is LNHDA and CDR2 SQIVND (reference sequence). The CDR3 reads CASSRGGPGNTIYF. CDR3 DNA sequence: TGTGCCAGTAGTAGGGGTGGACCTGGAAACACCATATATTTT. Using reference TRBV19 and TRBJ1-3 for the parts outside the CDR3, the full variable domain is DGGITQSPKYLFRKEGQNVTLSCEQNLNHDAMYWYRQDPGQGLRLIYYSQIVNDFQKGDIAEGYSVSREKKESFPLTVTSAQKNPTAFYLCASSRGGPGNTIYFGEGSWLTVV.

This clonotype was counted only a few times. This chain joins TRBV4-1 and TRBJ1-3, with D perhaps TRBD1 (5 bases). Germline CDR1 MGHRA, CDR2 YSYEKL. V lost 1 base to trimming and J lost 6 bases, with 16 bases between them. CDR3 length: 16 residues. The CDR3 loop reads CASSQVGDGRTNTIYF. CDR3 in DNA: TGCGCCAGCAGCCAAGTTGGGGACGGACGGACAAACACCATATATTTT.

The chain carries TRBV4-2 and TRBJ2-5; D perhaps matches TRBD1 (5 bases). Germline V gene data show CDR1 as LGHNA and CDR2 as YNFKEQ. The CDR3 loop spans 15 amino acids. The V and J ends lost 4 bases and 5 bases respectively, with 17 bases between them. CDR3 residues: CASSPLTGVGETQYF. CDR3 sequence (DNA): TGTGCCAGCAGCCCCCTCACAGGAGTCGGGGAGACCCAGTACTTC.

The J gene is TRBJ2-1, the V gene TRBV29-1; 7 positions match TRBD1. The CDR3 totals 11 residues. CDR1 is SQVTM, CDR2 ANQGSEA, per germline. V lost 7 bases, J lost 15 bases, and 12 bases stayed unmatched. CDR3 protein: CSACPDRAMFF. In DNA form, the CDR3 reads TGCAGCGCCTGCCCTGACAGGGCCATGTTCTTC.

This clonotype was seen at least ten times. The gene calls are TRBV12-3 or TRBV12-4 and TRBJ1-2; D remains unclear. V was clipped by 2 bases and J by 2 bases, with 6 bases between them. This CDR3 is built from 13 residues. The chain's CDR3 is CASSLSANYGYTF. Written as DNA, the CDR3 is TGTGCCAGCAGTTTAAGTGCCAACTATGGCTACACCTTC.

This clonotype was picked up many times. V usage is TRBV12-3 or TRBV12-4 and J usage is TRBJ2-2, with a tentative D call TRBD1 (5 bases). Between the trimmed V and J ends, which lost 6 bases and 7 bases, there was a span of 9 bases. The CDR3 length is 12 residues. This CDR3 is CASSSGLGELFF. CDR3 nucleotides: TGTGCCAGCAGCTCAGGGCTCGGGGAGCTGTTTTTT.

Many counts were recorded for this clonotype. The V call is TRBV20-1, the J call TRBJ2-7; possible D gene TRBD2, 5 bases. There are 13 residues in the CDR3. Trimming left V 6 bases short and J 2 bases short, with 14 bases between. Germline values: CDR1 DFQATT, CDR2 SNEGSKA (reference sequence). CDR3 residues: CSARSAGPYEQYF. The CDR3 DNA is TGCAGTGCAAGATCGGCGGGTCCCTACGAGCAGTACTTC.

This clonotype was counted ten times or more. The chain has TRBV18 and TRBJ2-7, with D unresolved. CDR1 is KGHSH, CDR2 LQKENI, per germline. V shed 0 bases and J shed 2 bases, with 8 bases lying between them. The CDR3 covers 14 residues. The CDR3 DNA is TGTGCCAGCTCACCACCGGCAGGTCCCTACGAGCAGTACTTC. It is translated as CASSPPAGPYEQYF.